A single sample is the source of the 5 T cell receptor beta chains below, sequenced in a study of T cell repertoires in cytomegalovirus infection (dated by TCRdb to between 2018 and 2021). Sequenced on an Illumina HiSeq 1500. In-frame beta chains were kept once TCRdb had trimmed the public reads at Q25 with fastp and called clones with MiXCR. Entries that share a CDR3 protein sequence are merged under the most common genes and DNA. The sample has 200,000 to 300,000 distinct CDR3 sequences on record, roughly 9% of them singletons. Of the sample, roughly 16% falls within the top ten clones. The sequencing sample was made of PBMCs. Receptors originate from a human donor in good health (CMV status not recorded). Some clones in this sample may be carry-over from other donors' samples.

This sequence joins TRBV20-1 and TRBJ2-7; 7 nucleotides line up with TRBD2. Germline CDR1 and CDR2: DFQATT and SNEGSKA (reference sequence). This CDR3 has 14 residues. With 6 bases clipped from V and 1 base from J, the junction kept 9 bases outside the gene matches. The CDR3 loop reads CSADMGGGSYEQYF. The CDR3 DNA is TGCAGTGCCGACATGGGCGGGGGATCCTACGAGCAGTACTTC.

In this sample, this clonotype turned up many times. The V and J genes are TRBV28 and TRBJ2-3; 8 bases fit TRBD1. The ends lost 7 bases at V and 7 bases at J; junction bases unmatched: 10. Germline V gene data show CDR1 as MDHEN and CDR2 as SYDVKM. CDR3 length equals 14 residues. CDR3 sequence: CASITSGTGHTQYF. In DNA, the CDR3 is TGTGCCAGCATTACTTCGGGGACAGGCCATACGCAGTATTTT.

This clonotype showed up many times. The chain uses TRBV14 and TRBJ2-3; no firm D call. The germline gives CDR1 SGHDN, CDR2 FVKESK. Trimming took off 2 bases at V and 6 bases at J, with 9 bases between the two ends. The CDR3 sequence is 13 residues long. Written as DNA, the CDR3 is TGTGCCAGCAGCCAACACTCTGCCGATACGCAGTATTTT. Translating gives CASSQHSADTQYF.

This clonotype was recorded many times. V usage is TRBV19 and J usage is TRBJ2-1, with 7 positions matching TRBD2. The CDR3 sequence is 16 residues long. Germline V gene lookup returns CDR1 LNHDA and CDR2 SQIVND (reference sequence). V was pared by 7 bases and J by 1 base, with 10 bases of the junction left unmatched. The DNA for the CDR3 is TGTGCCAGTAATATCCCTGGGGGGGGGTCCTACAATGAGCAGTTCTTC. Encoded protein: CASNIPGGGSYNEQFF.

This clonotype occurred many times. The CDR3 loop is CASSASGTSVEQYF. DNA of the CDR3: TGTGCCAGCAGCGCCTCCGGGACTAGCGTCGAGCAGTACTTC. The chain carries TRBV9 and TRBJ2-7; 10 bases fit TRBD2. CDR3 length: 14 residues. Germline loops: CDR1 SGDLS, CDR2 YYNGEE. V dropped 3 bases and J dropped 6; count of bases not matched to a gene: 6.